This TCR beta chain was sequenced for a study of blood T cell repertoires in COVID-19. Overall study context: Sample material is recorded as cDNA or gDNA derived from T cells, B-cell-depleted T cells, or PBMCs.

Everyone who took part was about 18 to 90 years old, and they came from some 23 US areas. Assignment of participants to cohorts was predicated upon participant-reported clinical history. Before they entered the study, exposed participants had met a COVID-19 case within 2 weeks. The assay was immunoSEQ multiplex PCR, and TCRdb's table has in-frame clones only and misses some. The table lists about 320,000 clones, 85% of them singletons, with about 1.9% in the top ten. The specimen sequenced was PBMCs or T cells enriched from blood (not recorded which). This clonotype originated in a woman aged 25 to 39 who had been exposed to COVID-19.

The CDR3 DNA reads TGCGCCAGCAGCTTGATAACAGGACCGAACACCGGGGAGCTGTTTTTT. Translated: CASSLITGPNTGELFF. V usage is TRBV5-1 and J usage is TRBJ2-2, with D possibly matching TRBD1 (5 bases). Per the germline V gene, CDR1 is SGHRS and CDR2 is YFSETQ. Trimming removed 1 base from V and 0 bases from J, with 10 bases in between. This CDR3 has 16 residues.